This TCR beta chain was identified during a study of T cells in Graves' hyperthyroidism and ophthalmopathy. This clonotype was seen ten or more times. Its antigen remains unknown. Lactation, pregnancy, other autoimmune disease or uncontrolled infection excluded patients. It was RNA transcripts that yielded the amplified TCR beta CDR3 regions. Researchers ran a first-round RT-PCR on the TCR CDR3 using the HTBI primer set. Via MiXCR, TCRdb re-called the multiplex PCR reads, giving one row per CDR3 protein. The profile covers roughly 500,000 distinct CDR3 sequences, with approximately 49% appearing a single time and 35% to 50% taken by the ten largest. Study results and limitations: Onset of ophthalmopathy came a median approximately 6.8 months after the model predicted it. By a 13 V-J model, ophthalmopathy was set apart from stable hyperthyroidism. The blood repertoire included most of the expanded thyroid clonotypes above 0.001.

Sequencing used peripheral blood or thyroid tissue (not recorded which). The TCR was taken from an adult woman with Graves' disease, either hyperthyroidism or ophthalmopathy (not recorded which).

CDR3 nucleotide sequence: TGTGCCATCAGTGGATCGGGACAGGGGAACTATGGCTACACCTTC. This sequence encodes CAISGSGQGNYGYTF. The V call is TRBV10-3, the J call TRBJ1-2; 10 nucleotides agree with TRBD1. Germline trimming cut 4 bases from V and 2 bases from J; bases unmatched to any gene: 4. Germline CDR1 ENHRY, CDR2 SYGVKD. The CDR3 covers 15 residues.